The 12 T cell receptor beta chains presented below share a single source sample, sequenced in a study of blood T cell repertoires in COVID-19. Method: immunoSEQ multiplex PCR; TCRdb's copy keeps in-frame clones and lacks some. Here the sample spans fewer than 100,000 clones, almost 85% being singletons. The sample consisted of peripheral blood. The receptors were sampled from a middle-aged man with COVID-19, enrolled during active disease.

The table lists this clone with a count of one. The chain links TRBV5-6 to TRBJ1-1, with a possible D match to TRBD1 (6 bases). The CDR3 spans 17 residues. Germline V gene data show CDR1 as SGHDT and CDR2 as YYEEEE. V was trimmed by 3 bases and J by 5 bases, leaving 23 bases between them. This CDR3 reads CASSSTFGGGRVTEAFF. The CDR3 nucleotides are TGTGCCAGCAGCTCGACTTTCGGGGGCGGGAGGGTGACTGAAGCTTTCTTT.

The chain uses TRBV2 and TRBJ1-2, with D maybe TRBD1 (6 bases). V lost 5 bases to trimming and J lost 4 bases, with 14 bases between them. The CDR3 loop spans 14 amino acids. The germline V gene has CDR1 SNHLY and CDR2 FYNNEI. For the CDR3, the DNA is TGTGCCAGCAGTCGCTCAGGGGTGGGCTATGGCTACACCTTC. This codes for CASSRSGVGYGYTF.

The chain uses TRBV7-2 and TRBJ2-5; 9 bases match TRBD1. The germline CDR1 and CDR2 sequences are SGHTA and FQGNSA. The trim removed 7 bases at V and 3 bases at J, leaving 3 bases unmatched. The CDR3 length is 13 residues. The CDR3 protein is CASTRDREETQYF. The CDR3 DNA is TGTGCCAGCACCCGGGACAGGGAAGAGACCCAGTACTTC.

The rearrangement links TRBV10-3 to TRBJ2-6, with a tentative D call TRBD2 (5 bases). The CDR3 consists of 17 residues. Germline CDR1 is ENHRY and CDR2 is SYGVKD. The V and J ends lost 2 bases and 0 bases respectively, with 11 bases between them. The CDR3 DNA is TGTGCCATCAGTGAGGATGTAGGGAGCTCTGGGGCCAACGTCCTGACTTTC. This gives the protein CAISEDVGSSGANVLTF.

The CDR3: CASSYPGAGGYTF. The CDR3 nucleotides read TGTGCCAGCAGTTACCCGGGAGCCGGCGGCTACACCTTC. V gene TRBV6-5 combines with J gene TRBJ1-2; no clear D. CDR1 MNHEY and CDR2 SVGAGI come from the germline V gene. The CDR3 covers 13 residues. V was clipped by 2 bases and J by 8 bases, with 12 bases between them.

The CDR3 reads CASSHPKRERTNEQFF. The CDR3 region has the DNA TGTGCCAGCAGCCATCCTAAGCGGGAGAGGACCAATGAGCAGTTCTTC. This chain connects TRBV7-2 to TRBJ2-1; TRBD2 agrees at 8 bases. V lost 5 bases to trimming and J lost 6 bases; unmatched junction nucleotides: 12. This CDR3 region has 16 residues. Germline CDR1 SGHTA, CDR2 FQGNSA.

CDR3 region: CASSRLRGGNTEAFF. DNA for the CDR3: TGTGCCAGCAGCCGACTTAGAGGTGGGAACACTGAAGCTTTCTTT. This chain connects TRBV14 to TRBJ1-1, with no clear D. Germline lookup yields CDR1 SGHDN and CDR2 FVKESK. The CDR3 covers 15 residues. V shed 4 bases and J shed 1 base, with 13 bases lying between them.

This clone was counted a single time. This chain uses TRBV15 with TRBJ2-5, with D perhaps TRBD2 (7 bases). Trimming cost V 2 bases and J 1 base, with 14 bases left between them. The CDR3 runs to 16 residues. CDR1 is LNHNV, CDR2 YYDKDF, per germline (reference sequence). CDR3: CATSRLAAGVQETQYF. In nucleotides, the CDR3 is TGTGCCACCAGCAGACTAGCGGCAGGGGTCCAAGAGACCCAGTACTTC.

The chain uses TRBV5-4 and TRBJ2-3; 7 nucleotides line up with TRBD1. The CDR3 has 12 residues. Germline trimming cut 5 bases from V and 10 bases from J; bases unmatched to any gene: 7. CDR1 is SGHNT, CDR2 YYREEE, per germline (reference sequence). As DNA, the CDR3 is TGTGCCAGCAGTTCCCCAGGGGGTGCGCAGTATTTT. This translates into CASSSPGGAQYF.

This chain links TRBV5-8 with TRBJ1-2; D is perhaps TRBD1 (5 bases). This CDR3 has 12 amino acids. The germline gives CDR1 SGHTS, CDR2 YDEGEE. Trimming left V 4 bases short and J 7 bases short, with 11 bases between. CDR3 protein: CASSQWGTGYTF. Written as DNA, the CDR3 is TGTGCCAGCAGCCAATGGGGCACTGGCTACACCTTC.

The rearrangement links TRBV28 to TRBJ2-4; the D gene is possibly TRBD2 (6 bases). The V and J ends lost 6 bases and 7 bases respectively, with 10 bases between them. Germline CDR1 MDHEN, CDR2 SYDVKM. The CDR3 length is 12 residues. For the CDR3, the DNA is TGTGCCAGCAGGAAGACTAGGAACATTCAGTACTTC. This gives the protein CASRKTRNIQYF.

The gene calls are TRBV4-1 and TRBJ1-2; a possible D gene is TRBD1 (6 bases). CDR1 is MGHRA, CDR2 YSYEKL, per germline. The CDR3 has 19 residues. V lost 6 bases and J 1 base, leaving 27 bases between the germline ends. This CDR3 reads CASRPSGGRGKQGNYGYTF. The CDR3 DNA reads TGCGCCAGCAGACCCTCGGGGGGTAGGGGGAAACAGGGTAACTATGGCTACACCTTC.